Below are 4 T cell receptor beta chains sequenced from a single sample in a study of early T cells in non-severe SARS-CoV-2 infection (dated by TCRdb to about 2021). The library was produced with 5' RACE. Sequenced on a NextSeq 500. TCRdb cleaned the public reads at Q25 with fastp, built clones with MiXCR and kept in-frame beta chains. Every CDR3 protein is listed once, alongside the most common genes and DNA of its rows. The sample data list some 53,000 distinct CDR3 sequences, and 8% to 8.5% of these were observed just once. The ten largest clones take up approximately 8.8% of the sample. Sequencing used whole blood. The receptor set was obtained from an adult who was a healthcare worker with PCR-confirmed SARS-CoV-2 infection or an uninfected control (not recorded which).

This clonotype was picked up a small number of times. The J gene is TRBJ2-1, the V gene TRBV24-1, with D perhaps TRBD1 or TRBD2 (5 bases each). V was cut by 1 base and J by 5 bases, with 11 bases left in between. Per germline, CDR1 KGHDR and CDR2 SFDVKD. This CDR3 is 15 amino acids long. The CDR3 loop reads CATSDFRDRNNEQFF. The CDR3, as DNA: TGTGCCACCAGTGATTTTAGGGACCGAAACAATGAGCAGTTCTTC.

At least ten counts were recorded for this clonotype. This chain uses TRBV9 with TRBJ2-7; 7 nucleotides match TRBD2. Per the germline V gene, CDR1 is SGDLS and CDR2 is YYNGEE. Losses at the gene ends were 4 bases for V and 10 bases for J; bases not matched to a gene: 11. This CDR3 is 13 amino acids long. The CDR3 region has the DNA TGTGCCAGCAGCCCAGGAGGGGACTACCCTCAGTACTTC. Protein sequence: CASSPGGDYPQYF. The whole variable domain, filled in from reference TRBV9 and TRBJ2-7, reads DSGVTQTPKHLITATGQRVTLRCSPRSGDLSVYWYQQSLDQGLQFLIQYYNGEERAKGNILERFSAQQFPDLHSELNLSSLELGDSALYFCASSPGGDYPQYFGPGTRLTVT.

This clonotype was detected many times. V gene TRBV5-1 combines with J gene TRBJ1-1; D ambiguous. Germline CDR1 is SGHRS and CDR2 is YFSETQ. This CDR3 has 15 amino acids. Trimming took off 1 base at V and 3 bases at J, with 13 bases between the two ends. CDR3 in amino acids: CASSLYSAGDTEAFF. In DNA form, the CDR3 reads TGCGCCAGCAGCTTGTATTCGGCCGGGGACACTGAAGCTTTCTTT.

A few counts support this clonotype. The chain links TRBV12-3 or TRBV12-4 to TRBJ2-7; 11 bases match TRBD2. V lost 6 bases and J lost 3; bases outside the gene matches: 4. The CDR3 length is 14 residues. In nucleotides, the CDR3 is TGTGCCAGCAGCCATGGGACTAGCGGCTACGAGCAGTACTTC. Its protein product is CASSHGTSGYEQYF.